What follows are 10 T cell receptor beta chains derived from one specimen sequenced in a study of T-cell reconstitution after alpha-beta-depleted transplantation in children. A library of TCRbeta sequences, prepared with unique molecular identifiers, was generated. MiXCR was run by TCRdb on the PCR reads, yielding one entry per CDR3 protein. The sample lists under 850,000 distinct CDR3 sequences; about 12% were seen once. Sequencing used PBMCs, obtained before TCRalphabeta/CD19-depleted stem cell transplant. All receptors come from a girl aged 2-10 years with congenital amegakaryocytic thrombocytopenia, due to receive a stem cell transplant.

This clonotype was observed many times. This chain links TRBV28 with TRBJ2-7; D possibly corresponds to TRBD1 (5 bases). The V and J ends lost 2 bases and 7 bases respectively, with 12 bases between them. In germline, CDR1 is MDHEN, CDR2 SYDVKM. This CDR3 comprises 13 residues. The CDR3 region has the DNA TGTGCCAGCAGTTTAGGGCAGGGAAGTGAGCAGTACTTC. Its protein is CASSLGQGSEQYF.

This sequence joins TRBV20-1 and TRBJ2-1; the match to TRBD2 covers 7 bases. This CDR3 comprises 23 residues. V shed 4 bases and J 8 bases; nucleotides not matched to a gene: 38. The germline V gene encodes CDR1 DFQATT and CDR2 SNEGSKA (reference sequence). CDR3 in DNA: TGCAGTGCTATAATAAGCCCGGAGGAGCGGGAATTTTCCAAATACCTCCAGAGCGATGAGCAGTTCTTC. Encoded protein: CSAIISPEEREFSKYLQSDEQFF.

The rearrangement uses TRBV9 and TRBJ2-3; D is undetermined. Germline assignment: CDR1 SGDLS and CDR2 YYNGEE. The germline V and J ends were trimmed by 2 bases and 4 bases, with 8 bases remaining between them. The CDR3 length is 13 residues. Written as DNA, the CDR3 is TGTGCCAGCAGCGTGGACGTTCCAGATACGCAGTATTTT. Translation: CASSVDVPDTQYF.

This clonotype has at least ten counts. CDR3 in amino acids: CASSLGSGPYNEQFF. Written as DNA, the CDR3 is TGCGCCAGCAGCTTGGGGAGCGGCCCCTACAATGAGCAGTTCTTC. The chain couples TRBV5-1 to TRBJ2-1; the D gene is possibly TRBD2 (5 bases). Germline-derived CDR1 and CDR2 are SGHRS and YFSETQ. V was cut by 0 bases and J by 2 bases, with 9 bases left in between. The CDR3 totals 15 residues.

This clonotype showed up just a few times. The chain has TRBV5-1 and TRBJ2-4, with 8 bases aligning to TRBD2. V trimming: 0 bases; J trimming: 5 bases; junction bases outside the gene matches: 19. Germline V gene lookup returns CDR1 SGHRS and CDR2 YFSETQ. The CDR3 covers 20 residues. Here the CDR3 DNA reads TGCGCCAGCAGCTTGGCCGCGGGCGGAGTAGCGGGGAGAAAGGAAAACATTCAGTACTTC. Its protein product is CASSLAAGGVAGRKENIQYF.

This clonotype was seen repeatedly, ten times or more. The junction and the germline gene differ at one end; a read error may be behind it. In DNA form, the CDR3 reads TGCGCCAGCAGCTTCAGGGGGGACACCGGGGAGCTGTTTTTT. Encoded protein: CASSFRGDTGELFF. The genes are TRBV28 and TRBJ2-2, with D perhaps matching TRBD1 (7 bases). CDR3 length: 14 residues. Germline V gene lookup returns CDR1 MDHEN and CDR2 SYDVKM.

This clonotype was seen only a few times. V and J are TRBV11-2 and TRBJ2-7; possibly TRBD1 for D (5 bases). The ends were cut back, 7 bases at V and 8 bases at J, with 12 bases in the middle. This CDR3 is 11 amino acids long. Germline assignment: CDR1 SGHAT and CDR2 FQNNGV. The CDR3 reads CASKKQEQQYF. CDR3 bases: TGTGCCAGCAAAAAACAGGAACAGCAGTACTTC. Supplemented by reference TRBV11-2 and TRBJ2-7, the full variable domain reads EAGVAQSPRYKIIEKRQSVAFWCNPISGHATLYWYQQILGQGPKLLIQFQNNGVVDDSQLPKDRFSAERLKGVDSTLKIQPAKLEDSAVYLCASKKQEQQYFGPGTRLTVT.

This clonotype has only a few counts. The chain uses TRBV7-9 and TRBJ2-1; D possibly matches TRBD1 or TRBD2 (6 bases each). The V gene's germline CDR1 is SEHNR and CDR2 FQNEAQ (reference sequence). The V and J ends lost 5 bases and 10 bases respectively, with 15 bases between them. The CDR3 is made up of 13 amino acids. The CDR3 coding sequence is TGTGCCAGCAGCAACGGGGGCTTCCGGGAGCAGTTCTTC. Protein product: CASSNGGFREQFF.

V usage is TRBV7-7 and J usage is TRBJ2-5; the match to TRBD2 covers 7 bases. The CDR3 runs to 15 residues. V lost 1 base and J lost 0; bases outside the gene matches: 2. Germline V gene lookup returns CDR1 SSHAT and CDR2 FNYEAQ (reference sequence). The CDR3 loop is CASSLGGGYQETQYF. Here the CDR3 DNA reads TGTGCCAGCAGCTTAGGGGGAGGGTACCAAGAGACCCAGTACTTC.

The V gene is TRBV29-1, the J gene TRBJ2-1; D is tentatively TRBD1 or TRBD2 (5 bases each). The V end was cut by 3 bases, the J end by 3 bases, with 18 bases between. Germline assignment: CDR1 SQVTM and CDR2 ANQGSEA. The CDR3 contains 16 residues. CDR3 sequence (DNA): TGCAGCGTTGAGGGGGTAACGGGAACGGACTACAATGAGCAGTTCTTC. It translates to CSVEGVTGTDYNEQFF.